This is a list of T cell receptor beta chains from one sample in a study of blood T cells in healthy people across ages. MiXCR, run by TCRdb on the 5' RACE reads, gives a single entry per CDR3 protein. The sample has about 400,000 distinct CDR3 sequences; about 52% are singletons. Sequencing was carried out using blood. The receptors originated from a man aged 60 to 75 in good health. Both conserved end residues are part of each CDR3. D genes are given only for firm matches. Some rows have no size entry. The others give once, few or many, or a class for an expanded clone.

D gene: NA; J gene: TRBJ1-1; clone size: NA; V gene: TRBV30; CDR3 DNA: TGTGCCTGGTCTATCAGCCAGTTCAACACTGAAGCTTTCTTT; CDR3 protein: CAWSISQFNTEAFF
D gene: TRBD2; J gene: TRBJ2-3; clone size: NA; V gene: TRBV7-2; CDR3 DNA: TGTGCCAGCAGCTGGTCCGGAACTAGCGGCACAGATACGCAGTATTTT; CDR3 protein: CASSWSGTSGTDTQYF
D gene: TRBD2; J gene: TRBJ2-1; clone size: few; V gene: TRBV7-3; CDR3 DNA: TGTGCCAGCAGCCCAAGGGGACTAACCAATGAGCAGTTCTTC; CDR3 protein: CASSPRGLTNEQFF
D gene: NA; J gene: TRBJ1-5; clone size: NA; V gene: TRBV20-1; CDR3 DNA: TGCAGTGCTAGAGATGTAAAGGGGGATCAGCCCCAGCATTTT; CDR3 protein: CSARDVKGDQPQHF
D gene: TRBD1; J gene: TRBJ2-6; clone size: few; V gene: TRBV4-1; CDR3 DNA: TGCGCCAGCAGCCAAGATCCCGACAGGGCTGGGGCCAACGTCCTGACTTTC; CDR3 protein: CASSQDPDRAGANVLTF
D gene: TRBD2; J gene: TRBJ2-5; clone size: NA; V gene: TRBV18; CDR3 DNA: TGTGCCAGCTCACTAGGGGAGGGCGATGAGCAGTACTTC; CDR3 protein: CASSLGEGDEQYF
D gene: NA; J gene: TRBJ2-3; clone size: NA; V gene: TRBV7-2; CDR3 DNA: TGTGCCAGCAGCCGGGGTGGGGGGAGGAACACAGATACGCAGTATTTT; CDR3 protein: CASSRGGGRNTDTQYF
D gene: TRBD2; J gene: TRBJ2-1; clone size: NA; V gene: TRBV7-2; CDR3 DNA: TGTGCCAGCAGCTTTGTGGGAGGGAAAGAGACCCAGTTCTTC; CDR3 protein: CASSFVGGKETQFF
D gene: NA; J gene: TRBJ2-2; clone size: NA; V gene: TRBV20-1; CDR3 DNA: TGCAGTGGTAGGCCGGGAGCGAACACCGGGGAGCTGTTTTTT; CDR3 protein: CSGRPGANTGELFF
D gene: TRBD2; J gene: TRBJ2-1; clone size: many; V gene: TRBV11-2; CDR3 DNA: TGTGCCAGCAGCCCGTGGGAGGGCACTTACTACAATGAGCAGTTCTTC; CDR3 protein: CASSPWEGTYYNEQFF
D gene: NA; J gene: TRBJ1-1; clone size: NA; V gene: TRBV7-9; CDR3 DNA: TGTGCCAGCAGCTTCATGGGGGGGAACACTGAAGCTTTCTTT; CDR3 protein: CASSFMGGNTEAFF
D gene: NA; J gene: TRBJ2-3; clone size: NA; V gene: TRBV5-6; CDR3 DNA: TGTGCCAGCAGCTTGGCCGGCAGACGGAGCACAGATACGCAGTATTTT; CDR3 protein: CASSLAGRRSTDTQYF
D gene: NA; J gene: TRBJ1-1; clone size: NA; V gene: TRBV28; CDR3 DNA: TGTGCCAGCATCATACAGGGCATGAACACTGAAGCTTTCTTT; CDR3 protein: CASIIQGMNTEAFF
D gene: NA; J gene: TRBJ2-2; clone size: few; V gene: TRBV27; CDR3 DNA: TGTGCCAGCAGTTTAGGGGGCCCGAACACCGGGGAGCTGTTTTTT; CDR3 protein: CASSLGGPNTGELFF
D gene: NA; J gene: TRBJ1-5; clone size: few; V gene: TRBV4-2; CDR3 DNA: TGTGCCAGCAGCCCGTGGGGGAATAGCAATCAGCCCCAGCATTTT; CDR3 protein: CASSPWGNSNQPQHF
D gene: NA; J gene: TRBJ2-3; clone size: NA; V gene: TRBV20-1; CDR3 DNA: TGCAGTGCTAGAGGTCCCGCCCCCCGAGGGGCAGATACGCAGTATTTT; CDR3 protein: CSARGPAPRGADTQYF
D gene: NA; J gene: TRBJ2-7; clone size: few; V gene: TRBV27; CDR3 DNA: TGTGCCAGCAGGCTACAAGTTCTCTCCTACGAGCAGTACTTC; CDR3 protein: CASRLQVLSYEQYF